Presented here are 12 T cell receptor beta chains from one specimen sequenced in a study of T cell changes during pregnancy in multiple sclerosis. The assay was immunoSEQ multiplex PCR, and TCRdb's table has in-frame clones only and misses some. In the table there are about 58,000 clones, about 89% of which are singletons. The sequencing used CD4+ T cells from peripheral blood mononuclear cells, collected after pregnancy. The receptors originated from a female donor in good health, enrolled as a control in a pregnancy study.

This rearrangement joins TRBV7-3 to TRBJ1-2; TRBD1 matches at 7 bases. The CDR3 spans 13 residues. The V segment lost 1 base and the J segment 6 bases; nucleotides outside the gene matches: 2. CDR1 is SGHTA, CDR2 FQGTGA, per germline. CDR3 sequence: CASSLNRGDGYTF. DNA for the CDR3: TGTGCCAGCAGCTTAAACAGGGGAGATGGCTACACCTTC.

V and J are TRBV11-3 and TRBJ2-3; 11 bases align to TRBD1. The CDR3 covers 17 residues. The germline V gene encodes CDR1 SGHNT and CDR2 YENEEA. The trim removed 5 bases at V and 3 bases at J, leaving 10 bases unmatched. CDR3 region: CASSRPPGQGGTDTQYF. The CDR3 nucleotides read TGTGCCAGCAGCCGACCACCGGGACAGGGGGGTACAGATACGCAGTATTTT.

This chain joins TRBV19 and TRBJ2-7, with TRBD1 matching 9 bases. The CDR3 sequence is 14 residues long. Germline V CDR1 and CDR2: LNHDA, SQIVND (reference sequence). Losses at the gene ends were 10 bases for V and 6 bases for J; bases not matched to a gene: 13. DNA for the CDR3: TGTGCCACTACCGACAGGGGGGCGCGGGGCGAGCAGTACTTC. Translated: CATTDRGARGEQYF.

The chain joins TRBV5-6 to TRBJ1-2, with D tentatively TRBD1 (6 bases). The CDR3 is 12 residues long. Looked up from germline, CDR1 is SGHDT and CDR2 is YYEEEE. Trimming shortened V by 0 bases and J by 8 bases, and 8 bases separated the two germline ends. This chain's CDR3 is CASSLARGGYTF. Written as DNA, the CDR3 is TGTGCCAGCAGCTTGGCTAGGGGGGGCTACACCTTC.

V is TRBV19 and J is TRBJ1-1, with D maybe TRBD1 (6 bases). The CDR3 consists of 13 residues. Germline V gene data show CDR1 as LNHDA and CDR2 as SQIVND (reference sequence). V lost 6 bases to trimming and J lost 10 bases, with 18 bases between them. The CDR3 here is CASSPTGTDVAFF. CDR3 DNA: TGTGCCAGTAGCCCTACAGGGACGGATGTAGCTTTCTTT.

The V and J genes are TRBV5-1 and TRBJ2-3; the match to TRBD1 covers 7 bases. Germline CDR1 and CDR2: SGHRS and YFSETQ. The CDR3 consists of 14 residues. V lost 0 bases and J lost 5; bases outside the gene matches: 3. CDR3 sequence reads: CASSLERGRDTQYF. As DNA, the CDR3 is TGCGCCAGCAGCTTGGAGAGGGGGCGAGATACGCAGTATTTT. The full variable domain, its missing parts supplied by reference TRBV5-1 and TRBJ2-3, is KAGVTQTPRYLIKTRGQQVTLSCSPISGHRSVSWYQQTPGQGLQFLFEYFSETQRNKGNFPGRFSGRQFSNSRSEMNVSTLELGDSALYLCASSLERGRDTQYFGPGTRLTVL.

The chain is built from TRBV18 and TRBJ1-6; TRBD1 is a possible D gene (6 bases). Germline CDR1 is KGHSH and CDR2 is LQKENI. Trimming stripped 3 bases from V and 4 bases from J, with 13 bases between. The CDR3 is made up of 16 amino acids. DNA of the CDR3: TGTGCCAGCTCACCCCTACCGGACAGTTATAATTCACCCCTCCACTTT. Its protein product is CASSPLPDSYNSPLHF.

The J gene is TRBJ2-7, the V gene TRBV11-3, with D perhaps matching TRBD2 (5 bases). Trimming cost V 2 bases and J 1 base, with 12 bases left between them. Germline V CDR1 and CDR2: SGHNT, YENEEA. This CDR3 spans 15 amino acids. The CDR3 here is CASSLSSWESYEQYF. In DNA form, the CDR3 reads TGTGCCAGCAGCTTATCAAGTTGGGAGTCCTACGAGCAGTACTTC.

This chain joins TRBV2 and TRBJ1-1, with D possibly matching TRBD1 (6 bases). Germline V lookup: CDR1 SNHLY, CDR2 FYNNEI. V was cut by 8 bases and J by 9 bases, with 13 bases left in between. The CDR3 spans 11 residues. The DNA for the CDR3 is TGTGCCAGCCGACAGGAGGCCCAAGCTTTCTTT. It specifies CASRQEAQAFF.

This clone was observed a single time. The V gene is TRBV6-1, the J gene TRBJ2-7; the match to TRBD2 covers 12 bases. V shed 6 bases, J shed 3 bases, and the junction held 6 bases outside the gene matches. Germline assignment: CDR1 MNHNS and CDR2 SASEGT. The CDR3 totals 15 residues. The CDR3 DNA follows: TGTGCCAGCAGATTGACTAGCGGGGGACTCTACGAGCAGTACTTC. Translation: CASRLTSGGLYEQYF.

The gene calls are TRBV2 and TRBJ2-3; 15 nucleotides agree with TRBD2. The trim removed 7 bases at V and 6 bases at J, leaving 8 bases unmatched. From germline, CDR1 is SNHLY and CDR2 FYNNEI. The CDR3 is 16 residues long. The CDR3 bases are TGTGCCAGCACGCCGGGACTAGCGGGGGGTTCGGATACGCAGTATTTT. Residues: CASTPGLAGGSDTQYF.

The chain has TRBV2 and TRBJ1-2, with 7 bases that match TRBD1. V was clipped by 6 bases and J by 5 bases; unmatched bases: 6. The CDR3 extends over 13 amino acids. Per the germline V gene, CDR1 is SNHLY and CDR2 is FYNNEI. The CDR3 is CASRNDREYGYTF. The DNA of the CDR3 is TGTGCCAGCAGAAATGACAGGGAATATGGCTACACCTTC.